This T cell receptor beta chain was found in a study of T cell responses to AZD1222 COVID-19 vaccine. Study at large: Pooled in the analysis were second doses at about 4 or about 12 weeks. Overall study findings and caveats: Of spike-specific TCRs, nearly half reportedly target regions left unmutated in variants. Females outnumbered males among donors, who were mostly white British; clonal diversity was possibly underestimated. The breadth and depth of Spike-specific TCRs increased once two AZD1222 doses had been given.

V shed 1 base, J shed 9 bases, and the junction held 6 bases outside the gene matches. CDR1 and CDR2 (germline): SGHRS, YFSETQ. The length of the CDR3 is 14 residues. Comments on this clone: The antigen is not known.

Data came from immunoSEQ multiplex PCR; TCRdb stores just in-frame clones and leaves some out. The table shows 150,000 to 200,000 clones, with approximately 90% occurring only once. The rearrangement links TRBV5-1 to TRBJ2-1, with TRBD1 matching over 8 bases. This sequence was found in an adult in good health. Material: peripheral blood, obtained on day 0 of AZD1222 vaccination. The chain's CDR3 is CASSLRDRSGEQFF. The CDR3 DNA follows: TGCGCCAGCAGCTTGAGGGACAGGTCGGGTGAGCAGTTCTTC.